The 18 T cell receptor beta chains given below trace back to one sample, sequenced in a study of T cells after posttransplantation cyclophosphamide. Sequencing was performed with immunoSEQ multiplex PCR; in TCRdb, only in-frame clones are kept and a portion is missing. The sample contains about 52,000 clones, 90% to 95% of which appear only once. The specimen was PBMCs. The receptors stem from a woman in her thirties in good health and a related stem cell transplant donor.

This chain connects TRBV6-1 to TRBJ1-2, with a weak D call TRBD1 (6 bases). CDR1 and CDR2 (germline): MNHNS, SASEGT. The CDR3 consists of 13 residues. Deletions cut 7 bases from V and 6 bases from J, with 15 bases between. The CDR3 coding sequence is TGTGCCAGCAAGTCGGGTCAGGGGAATGGCTACACCTTC. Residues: CASKSGQGNGYTF.

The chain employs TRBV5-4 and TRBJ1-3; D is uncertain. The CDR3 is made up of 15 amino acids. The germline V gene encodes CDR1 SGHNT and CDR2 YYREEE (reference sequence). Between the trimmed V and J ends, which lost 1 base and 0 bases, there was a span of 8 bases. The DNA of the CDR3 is TGTGCCAGCAGCTTGAACAGACCCTCTGGAAACACCATATATTTT. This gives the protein CASSLNRPSGNTIYF.

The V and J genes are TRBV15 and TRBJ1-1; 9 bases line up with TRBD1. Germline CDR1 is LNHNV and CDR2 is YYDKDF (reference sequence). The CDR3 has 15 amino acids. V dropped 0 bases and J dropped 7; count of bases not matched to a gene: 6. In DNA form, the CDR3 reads TGTGCCACCAGCAGAGACCCGGGACAGGGTATTGAAGCTTTCTTT. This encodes CATSRDPGQGIEAFF.

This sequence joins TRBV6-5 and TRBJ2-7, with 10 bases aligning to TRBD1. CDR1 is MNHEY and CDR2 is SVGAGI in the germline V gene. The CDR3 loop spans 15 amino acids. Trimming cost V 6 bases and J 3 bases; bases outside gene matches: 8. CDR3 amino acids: CASRPERDRGYEQYF. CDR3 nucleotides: TGTGCCAGCAGACCCGAAAGGGACAGGGGCTACGAGCAGTACTTC.

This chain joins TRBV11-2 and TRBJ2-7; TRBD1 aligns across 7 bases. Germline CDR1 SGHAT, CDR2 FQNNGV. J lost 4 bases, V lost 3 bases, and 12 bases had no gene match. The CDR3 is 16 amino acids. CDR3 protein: CASSLGNRDRPYEQYF. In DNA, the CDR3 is TGTGCCAGCAGCTTGGGGAACCGGGACAGACCTTACGAGCAGTACTTC.

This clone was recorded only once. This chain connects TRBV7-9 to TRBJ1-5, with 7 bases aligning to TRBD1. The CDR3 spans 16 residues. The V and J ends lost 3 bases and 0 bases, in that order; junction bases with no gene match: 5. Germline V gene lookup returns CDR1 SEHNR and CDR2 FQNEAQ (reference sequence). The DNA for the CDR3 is TGTGCCAGCAGCTTGGGACAGCAAGCTAGCAATCAGCCCCAGCATTTT. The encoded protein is CASSLGQQASNQPQHF.

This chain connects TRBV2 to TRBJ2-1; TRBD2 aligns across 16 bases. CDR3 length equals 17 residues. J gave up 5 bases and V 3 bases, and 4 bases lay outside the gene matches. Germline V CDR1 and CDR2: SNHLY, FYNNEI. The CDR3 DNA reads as TGTGCCAGCAGTGAGCCGGGACTAGCGGGGGGGGACAATGAGCAGTTCTTC. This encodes CASSEPGLAGGDNEQFF.

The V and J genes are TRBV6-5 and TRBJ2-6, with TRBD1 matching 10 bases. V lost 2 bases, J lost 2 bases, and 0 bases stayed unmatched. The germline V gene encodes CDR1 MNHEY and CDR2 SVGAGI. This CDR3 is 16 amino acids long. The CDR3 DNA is TGTGCCAGCAGTTACGGGACAGGGGCTGGGGCCAACGTCCTGACTTTC. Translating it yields CASSYGTGAGANVLTF.

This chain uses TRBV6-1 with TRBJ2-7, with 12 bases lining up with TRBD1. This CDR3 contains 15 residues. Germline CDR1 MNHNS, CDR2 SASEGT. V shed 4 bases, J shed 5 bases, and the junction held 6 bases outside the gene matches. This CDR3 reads CASSATGTGGDEQYF. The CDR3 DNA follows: TGTGCCAGCAGTGCCACCGGGACAGGGGGCGACGAGCAGTACTTC.

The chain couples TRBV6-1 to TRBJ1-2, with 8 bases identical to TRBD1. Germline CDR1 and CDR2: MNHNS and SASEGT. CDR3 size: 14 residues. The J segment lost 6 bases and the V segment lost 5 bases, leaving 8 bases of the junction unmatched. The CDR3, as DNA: TGTGCCAGCAGTAAAAGGACAGGGAGGGATGGCTACACCTTC. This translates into CASSKRTGRDGYTF.

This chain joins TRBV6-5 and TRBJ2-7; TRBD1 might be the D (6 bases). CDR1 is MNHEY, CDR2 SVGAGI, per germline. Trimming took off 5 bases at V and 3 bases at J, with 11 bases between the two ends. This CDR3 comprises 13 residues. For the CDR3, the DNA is TGTGCCAGCAGTCGGACAGTGGGCTACGAGCAGTACTTC. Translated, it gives CASSRTVGYEQYF.

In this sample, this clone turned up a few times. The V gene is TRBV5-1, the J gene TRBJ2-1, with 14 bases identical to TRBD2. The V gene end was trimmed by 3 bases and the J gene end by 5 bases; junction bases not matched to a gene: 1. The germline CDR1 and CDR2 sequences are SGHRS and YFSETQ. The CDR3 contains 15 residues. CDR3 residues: CASSWTSGGNNEQFF. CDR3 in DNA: TGCGCCAGCAGCTGGACTAGCGGGGGGAACAATGAGCAGTTCTTC.

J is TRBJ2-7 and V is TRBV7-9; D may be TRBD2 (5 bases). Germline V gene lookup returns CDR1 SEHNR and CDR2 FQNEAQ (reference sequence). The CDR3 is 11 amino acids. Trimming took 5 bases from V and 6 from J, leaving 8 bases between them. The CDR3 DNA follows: TGTGCCAGCAGCGGGAGCAGCGAGCAGTACTTC. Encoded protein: CASSGSSEQYF.

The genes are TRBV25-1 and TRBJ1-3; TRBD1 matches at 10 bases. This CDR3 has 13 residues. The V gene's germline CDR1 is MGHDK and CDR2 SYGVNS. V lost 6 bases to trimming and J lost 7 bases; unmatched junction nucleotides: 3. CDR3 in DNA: TGTGCCAGCAGGGGACAGGGGAGTAACACCATATATTTT. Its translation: CASRGQGSNTIYF.

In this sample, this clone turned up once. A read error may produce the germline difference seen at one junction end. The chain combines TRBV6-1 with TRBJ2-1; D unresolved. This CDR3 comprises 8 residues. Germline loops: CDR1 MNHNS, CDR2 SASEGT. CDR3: CATRLEIF. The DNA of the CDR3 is TGTGCCACTCGGTTGGAGATCTTC.

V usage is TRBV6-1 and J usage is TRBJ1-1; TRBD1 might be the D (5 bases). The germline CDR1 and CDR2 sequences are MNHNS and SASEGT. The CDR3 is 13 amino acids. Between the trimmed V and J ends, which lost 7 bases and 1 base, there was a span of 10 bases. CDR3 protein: CASNVGENTEAFF. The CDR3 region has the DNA TGTGCCAGCAACGTAGGGGAGAACACTGAAGCTTTCTTT.

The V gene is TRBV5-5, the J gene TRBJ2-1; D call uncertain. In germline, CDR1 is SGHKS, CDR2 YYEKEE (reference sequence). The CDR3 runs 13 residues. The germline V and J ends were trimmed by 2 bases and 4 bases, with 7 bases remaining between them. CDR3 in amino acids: CASSFRSYNEQFF. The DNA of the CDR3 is TGTGCCAGCAGCTTTCGTAGTTACAATGAGCAGTTCTTC.

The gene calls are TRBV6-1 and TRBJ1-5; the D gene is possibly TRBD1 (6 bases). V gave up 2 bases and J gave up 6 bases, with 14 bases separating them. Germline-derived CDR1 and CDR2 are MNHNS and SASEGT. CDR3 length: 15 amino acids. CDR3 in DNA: TGTGCCAGCAGTGAAAGCCAGGGGAAGGGTCAGCCCCAGCATTTT. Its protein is CASSESQGKGQPQHF.